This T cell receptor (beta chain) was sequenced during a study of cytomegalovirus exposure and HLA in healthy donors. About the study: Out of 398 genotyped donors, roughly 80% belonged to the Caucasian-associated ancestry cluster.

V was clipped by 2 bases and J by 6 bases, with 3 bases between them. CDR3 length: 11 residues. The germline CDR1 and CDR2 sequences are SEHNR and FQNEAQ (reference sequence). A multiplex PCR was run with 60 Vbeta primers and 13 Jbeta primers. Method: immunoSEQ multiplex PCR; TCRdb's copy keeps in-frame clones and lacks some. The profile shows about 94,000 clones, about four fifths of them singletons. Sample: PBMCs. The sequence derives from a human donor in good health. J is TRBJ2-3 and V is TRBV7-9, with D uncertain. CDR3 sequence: CASSLSDTQYF. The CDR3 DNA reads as TGTGCCAGCAGCTTATCGGATACGCAGTATTTT.